This T cell receptor beta chain comes out of a study of identical twins. TCRdb itself ran the 5' RACE reads through MiXCR, one entry per CDR3 protein. Of about 470,000 distinct CDR3 sequences in the sample, around 24% were seen once. CDR3 length: 16 residues. V shed 7 bases, J shed 5 bases, and the junction held 10 bases outside the gene matches. CDR1 and CDR2 (germline): SGHTA, FQGNSA. The sample was also linked to a second study, of T cells expressing NK-cell markers.

The gene calls are TRBV7-2 and TRBJ2-7; 14 bases align to TRBD2. Material for sequencing was CD4+ T cells sorted from blood. The receptor comes from a woman between 18 and 29 years old in good health. The CDR3 DNA reads TGTGCCAGCACCCCATTGGGGACTAGCGGGAGAAACGAGCAGTACTTC. It translates to CASTPLGTSGRNEQYF.